Each of the 8 T cell receptor beta chains below was sequenced from the same sample in a study of T-cell memory formation after mild COVID-19. TCRdb used MiXCR to reprocess the 5' RACE reads, holding one entry per CDR3 protein. The sample lists about 350,000 distinct CDR3 sequences, roughly an eighth occurring once. Sample: PBMCs or a T cell subset sorted from them (not recorded which). These receptors were obtained from a man aged 18 to 30 who had mild COVID-19 (a few samples of this study predate the infection). Cell type and time point are not known.

This clonotype was seen ten or more times. This chain links TRBV5-1 with TRBJ1-1, with D perhaps matching TRBD1 (5 bases). Trimming took off 5 bases at V and 7 bases at J, with 18 bases between the two ends. The germline V gene encodes CDR1 SGHRS and CDR2 YFSETQ. This CDR3 is 14 amino acids long. The CDR3 reads CASRPASGTDEAFF. CDR3 nucleotides: TGCGCCAGCAGACCGGCCTCAGGGACGGATGAAGCTTTCTTT.

This clonotype was seen only a few times. The V and J genes are TRBV18 and TRBJ1-2; a weak D match, TRBD1 (6 bases). Trimming took off 1 base at V and 3 bases at J, with 12 bases between the two ends. There are 15 residues in the CDR3. CDR1 KGHSH and CDR2 LQKENI come from the germline V gene. The CDR3 here is CASSPLGGQDYGYTF. As DNA, the CDR3 is TGTGCCAGCTCACCACTAGGGGGGCAAGACTATGGCTACACCTTC. The full variable domain, in which reference TRBV18 and TRBJ1-2 provide the parts outside the CDR3, is NAGVMQNPRHLVRRRGQEARLRCSPMKGHSHVYWYRQLPEEGLKFMVYLQKENIIDESGMPKERFSAEFPKEGPSILRIQQVVRGDSAAYFCASSPLGGQDYGYTFGSGTRLTVV.

This sequence joins TRBV9 and TRBJ1-1; D is undetermined. Germline V gene data show CDR1 as SGDLS and CDR2 as YYNGEE. The CDR3 length is 17 residues. The germline V and J ends were trimmed by 4 bases and 3 bases, with 22 bases remaining between them. CDR3: CASSHTTSGVWDTEAFF. The DNA of the CDR3 is TGTGCCAGCAGCCACACCACGTCCGGGGTGTGGGACACTGAAGCTTTCTTT.

This clonotype has only a few counts. The chain recombines TRBV13 with TRBJ2-3; 10 positions agree with TRBD2. The V segment lost 0 bases and the J segment 3 bases; nucleotides outside the gene matches: 6. Per the germline V gene, CDR1 is PRHDT and CDR2 is FYEKMQ (reference sequence). The CDR3 has 17 amino acids. Written as DNA, the CDR3 is TGTGCCAGCAGCTTAGGCTCGGGGACTAGCGTTACAGATACGCAGTATTTT. Translated: CASSLGSGTSVTDTQYF.

This clonotype was detected only a few times. The J gene is TRBJ2-7, the V gene TRBV29-1; D is perhaps TRBD1 (6 bases). The CDR3 is made up of 11 amino acids. CDR1 SQVTM and CDR2 ANQGSEA come from the germline V gene. The V end lost 5 bases, the J end lost 7 bases, and 12 bases lay between the germline ends. CDR3 amino acids: CSVSRGSEQYV. In DNA form, the CDR3 reads TGCAGCGTTAGCAGGGGTAGTGAGCAGTACGTC.

There are a few counts of this clonotype. This rearrangement joins TRBV20-1 to TRBJ2-3; 8 positions agree with TRBD2. V shed 7 bases, J shed 1 base, and the junction held 4 bases outside the gene matches. Germline CDR1 DFQATT, CDR2 SNEGSKA (reference sequence). The CDR3 loop spans 13 amino acids. CDR3 protein: CSVWRGGTDTQYF. DNA of the CDR3: TGCAGTGTCTGGCGGGGGGGCACAGATACGCAGTATTTT.

This clonotype was counted many times. The gene calls are TRBV29-1 and TRBJ2-2, with D perhaps matching TRBD1 (5 bases). V shed 7 bases and J shed 0 bases, with 12 bases lying between them. The CDR3 consists of 14 residues. Per germline, CDR1 SQVTM and CDR2 ANQGSEA. CDR3 in amino acids: CSAAGISNTGELFF. CDR3 coding DNA: TGCAGCGCAGCAGGGATATCGAACACCGGGGAGCTGTTTTTT.

The chain is built from TRBV7-9 and TRBJ2-7; a possible D gene is TRBD2 (5 bases). Germline lookup yields CDR1 SEHNR and CDR2 FQNEAQ (reference sequence). The ends were cut back, 5 bases at V and 5 bases at J, with 16 bases in the middle. The CDR3 has 14 residues. The chain's CDR3 is CASSHEAARDEQYF. In DNA, the CDR3 is TGTGCCAGCAGCCACGAAGCGGCCCGGGACGAGCAGTACTTC.